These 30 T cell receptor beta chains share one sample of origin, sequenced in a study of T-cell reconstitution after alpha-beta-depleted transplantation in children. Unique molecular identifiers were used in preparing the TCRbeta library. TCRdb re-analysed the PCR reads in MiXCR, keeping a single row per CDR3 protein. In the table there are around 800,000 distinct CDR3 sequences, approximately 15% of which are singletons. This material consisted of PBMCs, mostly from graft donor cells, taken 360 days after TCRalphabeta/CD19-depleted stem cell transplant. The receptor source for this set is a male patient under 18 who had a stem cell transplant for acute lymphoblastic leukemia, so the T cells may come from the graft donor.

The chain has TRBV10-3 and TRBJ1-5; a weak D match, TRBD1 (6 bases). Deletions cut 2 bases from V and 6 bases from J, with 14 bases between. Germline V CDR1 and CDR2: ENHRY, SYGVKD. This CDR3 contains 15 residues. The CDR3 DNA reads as TGTGCCATCAGTGAGACAGGGTTGGTAGGTCAGCCCCAGCATTTT. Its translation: CAISETGLVGQPQHF.

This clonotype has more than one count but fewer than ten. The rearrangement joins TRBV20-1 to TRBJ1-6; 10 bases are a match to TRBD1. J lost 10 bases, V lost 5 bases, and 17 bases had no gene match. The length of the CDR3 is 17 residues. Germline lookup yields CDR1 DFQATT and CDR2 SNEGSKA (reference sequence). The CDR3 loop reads CSARWGRSTGGKSPLHF. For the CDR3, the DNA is TGCAGTGCTCGGTGGGGCCGCTCGACAGGGGGCAAATCACCCCTCCACTTT.

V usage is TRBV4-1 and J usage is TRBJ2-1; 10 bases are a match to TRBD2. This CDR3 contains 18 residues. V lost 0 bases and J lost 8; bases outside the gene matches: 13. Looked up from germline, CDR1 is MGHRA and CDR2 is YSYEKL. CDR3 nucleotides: TGCGCCAGCAGCCAAGATTGGCCTAGCGGGAGACATGGGGATGAGCAGTTCTTC. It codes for CASSQDWPSGRHGDEQFF.

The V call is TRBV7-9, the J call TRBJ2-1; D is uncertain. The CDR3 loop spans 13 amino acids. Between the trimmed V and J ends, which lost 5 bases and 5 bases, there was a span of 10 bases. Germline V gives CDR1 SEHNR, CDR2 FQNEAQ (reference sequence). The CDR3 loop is CASSPDNHNEQFF. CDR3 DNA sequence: TGTGCCAGCAGCCCTGACAATCACAATGAGCAGTTCTTC.

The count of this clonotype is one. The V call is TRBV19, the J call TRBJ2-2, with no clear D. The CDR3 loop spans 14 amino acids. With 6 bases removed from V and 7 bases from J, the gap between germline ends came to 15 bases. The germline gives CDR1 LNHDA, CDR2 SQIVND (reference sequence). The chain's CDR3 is CASSSLFQNGELFF. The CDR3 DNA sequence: TGTGCCAGTAGCTCCCTATTCCAAAACGGGGAGCTGTTTTTT. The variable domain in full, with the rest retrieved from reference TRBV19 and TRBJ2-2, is DGGITQSPKYLFRKEGQNVTLSCEQNLNHDAMYWYRQDPGQGLRLIYYSQIVNDFQKGDIAEGYSVSREKKESFPLTVTSAQKNPTAFYLCASSSLFQNGELFFGEGSRLTVL.

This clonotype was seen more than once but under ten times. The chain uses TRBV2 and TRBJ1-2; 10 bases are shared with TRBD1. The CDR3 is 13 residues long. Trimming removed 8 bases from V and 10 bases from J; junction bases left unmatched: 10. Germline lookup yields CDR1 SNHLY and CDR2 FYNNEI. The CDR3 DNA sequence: TGTGCCAGCCGGCCGGGACAGGGGATCTTCTACACCTTC. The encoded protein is CASRPGQGIFYTF.

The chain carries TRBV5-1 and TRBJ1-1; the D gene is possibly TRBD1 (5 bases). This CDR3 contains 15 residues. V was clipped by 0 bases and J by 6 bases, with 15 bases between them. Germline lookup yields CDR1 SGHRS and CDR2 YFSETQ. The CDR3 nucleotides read TGCGCCAGCAGCTTGGTTGGCCCCCGGGACGCTGAAGCTTTCTTT. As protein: CASSLVGPRDAEAFF.

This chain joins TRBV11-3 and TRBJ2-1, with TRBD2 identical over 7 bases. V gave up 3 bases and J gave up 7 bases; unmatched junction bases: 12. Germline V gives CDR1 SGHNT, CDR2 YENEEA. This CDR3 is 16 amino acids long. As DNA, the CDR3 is TGTGCCAGCAGCTTGGGAGGGAGCCAGAGGGCAAATGAGCAGTTCTTC. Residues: CASSLGGSQRANEQFF.

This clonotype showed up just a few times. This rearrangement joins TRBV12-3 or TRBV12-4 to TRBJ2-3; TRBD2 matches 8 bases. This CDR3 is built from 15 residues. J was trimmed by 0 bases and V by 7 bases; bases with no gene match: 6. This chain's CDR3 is CASTFTSGSTDTQYF. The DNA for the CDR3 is TGTGCCAGCACCTTTACTAGCGGAAGCACAGATACGCAGTATTTT.

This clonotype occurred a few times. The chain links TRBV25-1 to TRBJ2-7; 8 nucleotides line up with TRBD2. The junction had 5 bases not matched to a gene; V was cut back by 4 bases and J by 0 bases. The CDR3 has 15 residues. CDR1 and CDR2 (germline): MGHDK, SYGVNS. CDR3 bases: TGTGCCAGCAGTGGAGCGGGAGTTGCCTCCTACGAGCAGTACTTC. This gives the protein CASSGAGVASYEQYF.

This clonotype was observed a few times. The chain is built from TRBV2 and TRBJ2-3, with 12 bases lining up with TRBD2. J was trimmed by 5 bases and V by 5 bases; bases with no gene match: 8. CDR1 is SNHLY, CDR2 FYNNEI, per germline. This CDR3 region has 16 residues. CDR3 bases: TGTGCCAGCAGTTTCTTACTAGCGGGAGGTTTAGATACGCAGTATTTT. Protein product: CASSFLLAGGLDTQYF.

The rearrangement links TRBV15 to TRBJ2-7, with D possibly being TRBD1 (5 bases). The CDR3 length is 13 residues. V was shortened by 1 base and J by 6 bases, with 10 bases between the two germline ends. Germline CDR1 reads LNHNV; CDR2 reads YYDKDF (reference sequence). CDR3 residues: CATSRVQGIEQYF. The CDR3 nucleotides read TGTGCCACCAGCAGAGTTCAGGGAATCGAGCAGTACTTC.

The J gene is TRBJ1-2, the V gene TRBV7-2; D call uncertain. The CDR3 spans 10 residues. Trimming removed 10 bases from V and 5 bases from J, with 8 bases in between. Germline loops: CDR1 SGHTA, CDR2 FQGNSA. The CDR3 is CAIRAYGYTF. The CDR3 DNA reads TGTGCCATCCGCGCTTATGGCTACACCTTC.

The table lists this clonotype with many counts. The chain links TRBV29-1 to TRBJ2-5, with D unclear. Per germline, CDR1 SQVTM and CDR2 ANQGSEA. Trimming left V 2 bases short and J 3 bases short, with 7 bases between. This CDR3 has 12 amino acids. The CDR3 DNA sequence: TGCAGCGTTGAACCCAGTGAAGAGACCCAGTACTTC. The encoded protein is CSVEPSEETQYF.

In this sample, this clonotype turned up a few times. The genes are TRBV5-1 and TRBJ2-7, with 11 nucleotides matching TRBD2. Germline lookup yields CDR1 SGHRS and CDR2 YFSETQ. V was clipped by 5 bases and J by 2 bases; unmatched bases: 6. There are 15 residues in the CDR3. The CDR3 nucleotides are TGCGCCAGCAGAACACTAGCGGGGGAAACCTACGAGCAGTACTTC. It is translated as CASRTLAGETYEQYF.

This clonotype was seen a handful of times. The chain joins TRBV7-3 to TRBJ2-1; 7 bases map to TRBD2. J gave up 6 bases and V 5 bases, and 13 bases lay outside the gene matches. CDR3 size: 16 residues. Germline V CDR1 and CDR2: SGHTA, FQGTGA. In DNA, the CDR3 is TGTGCCAGCAGCCGCTTTGGCGGGGAGGGGAGCAATGAGCAGTTCTTC. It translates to CASSRFGGEGSNEQFF.

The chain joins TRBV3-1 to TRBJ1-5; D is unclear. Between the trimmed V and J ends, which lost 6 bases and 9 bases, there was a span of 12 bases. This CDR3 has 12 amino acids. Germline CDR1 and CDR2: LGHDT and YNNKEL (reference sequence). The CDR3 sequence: CASRARRGPQHF. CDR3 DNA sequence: TGTGCCAGCAGGGCTCGGCGGGGGCCCCAGCATTTT. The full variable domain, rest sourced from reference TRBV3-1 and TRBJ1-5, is DTAVSQTPKYLVTQMGNDKSIKCEQNLGHDTMYWYKQDSKKFLKIMFSYNNKELIINETVPNRFSPKSPDKAHLNLHINSLELGDSAVYFCASRARRGPQHFGDGTRLSIL.

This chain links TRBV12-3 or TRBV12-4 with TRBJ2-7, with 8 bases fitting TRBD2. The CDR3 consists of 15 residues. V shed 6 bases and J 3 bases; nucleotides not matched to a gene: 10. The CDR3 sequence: CASSREGSGRYEQYF. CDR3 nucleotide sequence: TGTGCCAGCAGCCGGGAGGGTAGCGGGCGCTACGAGCAGTACTTC.

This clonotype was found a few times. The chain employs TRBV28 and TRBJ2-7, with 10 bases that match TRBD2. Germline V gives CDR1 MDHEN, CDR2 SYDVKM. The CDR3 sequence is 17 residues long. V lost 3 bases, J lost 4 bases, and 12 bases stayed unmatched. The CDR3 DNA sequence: TGTGCCAGCAGTTTCGGCGGGTCTAGCGGGAGTGAGTACGAGCAGTACTTC. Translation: CASSFGGSSGSEYEQYF.

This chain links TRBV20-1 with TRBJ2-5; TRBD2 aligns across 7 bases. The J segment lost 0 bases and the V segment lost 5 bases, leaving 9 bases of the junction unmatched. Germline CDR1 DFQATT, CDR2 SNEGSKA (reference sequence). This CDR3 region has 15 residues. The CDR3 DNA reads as TGCAGTGCTGTCTTACTAGCGCAGTACCAAGAGACCCAGTACTTC. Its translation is CSAVLLAQYQETQYF.

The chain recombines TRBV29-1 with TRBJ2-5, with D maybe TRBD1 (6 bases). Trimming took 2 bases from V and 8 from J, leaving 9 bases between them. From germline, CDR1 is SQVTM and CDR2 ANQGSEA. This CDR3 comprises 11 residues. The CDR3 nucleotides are TGCAGCGTTGAACACAGGGTTACCCAGTACTTC. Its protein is CSVEHRVTQYF.

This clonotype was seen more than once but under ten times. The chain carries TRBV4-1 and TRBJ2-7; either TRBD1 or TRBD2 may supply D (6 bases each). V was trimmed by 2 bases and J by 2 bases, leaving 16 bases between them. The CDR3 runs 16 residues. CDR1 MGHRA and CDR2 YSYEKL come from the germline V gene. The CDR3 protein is CASSQLTSGGPYEQYF. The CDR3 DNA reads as TGCGCCAGCAGCCAACTGACTAGTGGGGGCCCCTACGAGCAGTACTTC.

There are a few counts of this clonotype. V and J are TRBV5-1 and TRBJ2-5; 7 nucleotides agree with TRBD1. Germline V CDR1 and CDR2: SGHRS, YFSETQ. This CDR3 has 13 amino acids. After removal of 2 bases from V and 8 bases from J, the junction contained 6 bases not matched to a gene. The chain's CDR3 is CASSFGTERTQYF. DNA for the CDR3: TGCGCCAGCAGCTTCGGGACAGAGAGAACCCAGTACTTC.

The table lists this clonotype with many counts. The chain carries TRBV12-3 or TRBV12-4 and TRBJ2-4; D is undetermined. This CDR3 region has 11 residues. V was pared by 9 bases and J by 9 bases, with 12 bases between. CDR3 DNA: TGTGCCAGTGGGCCCCCGGGCATTCAGTACTTC. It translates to CASGPPGIQYF.

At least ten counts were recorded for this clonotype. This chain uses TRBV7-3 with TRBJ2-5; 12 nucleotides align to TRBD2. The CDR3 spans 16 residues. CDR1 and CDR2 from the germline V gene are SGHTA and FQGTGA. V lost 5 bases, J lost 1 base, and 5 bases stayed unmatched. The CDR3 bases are TGTGCCAGCAGCCATGGACTAGCGGGAAGCCAAGAGACCCAGTACTTC. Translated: CASSHGLAGSQETQYF.

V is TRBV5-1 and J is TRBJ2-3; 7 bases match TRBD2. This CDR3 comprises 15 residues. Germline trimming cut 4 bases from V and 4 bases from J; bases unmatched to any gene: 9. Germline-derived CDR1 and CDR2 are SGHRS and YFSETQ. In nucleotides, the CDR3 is TGCGCCAGCAGCAGGAGACTAGCTCGTTCAGATACGCAGTATTTT. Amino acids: CASSRRLARSDTQYF.

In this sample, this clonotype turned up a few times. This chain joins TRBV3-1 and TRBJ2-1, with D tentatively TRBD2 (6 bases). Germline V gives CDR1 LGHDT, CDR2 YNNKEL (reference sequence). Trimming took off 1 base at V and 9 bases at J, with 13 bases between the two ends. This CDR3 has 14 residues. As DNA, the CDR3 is TGTGCCAGCAGCCAAGGGCCCCTAGCGAGTGAGCAGTTCTTC. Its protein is CASSQGPLASEQFF.

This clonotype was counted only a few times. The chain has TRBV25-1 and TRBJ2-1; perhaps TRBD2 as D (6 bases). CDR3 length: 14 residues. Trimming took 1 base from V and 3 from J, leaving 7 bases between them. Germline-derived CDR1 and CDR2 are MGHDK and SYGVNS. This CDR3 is CASSELDYYNEQFF. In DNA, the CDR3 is TGTGCCAGCAGTGAATTGGACTACTACAATGAGCAGTTCTTC. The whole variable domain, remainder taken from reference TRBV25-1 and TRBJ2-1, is EADIYQTPRYLVIGTGKKITLECSQTMGHDKMYWYQQDPGMELHLIHYSYGVNSTEKGDLSSESTVSRIRTEHFPLTLESARPSHTSQYLCASSELDYYNEQFFGPGTRLTVL.

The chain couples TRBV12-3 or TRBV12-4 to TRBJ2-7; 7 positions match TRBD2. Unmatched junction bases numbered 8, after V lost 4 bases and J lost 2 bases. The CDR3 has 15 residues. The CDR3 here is CASSSGDYLTYEQYF. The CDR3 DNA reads TGTGCCAGCAGTTCGGGGGACTACCTAACCTACGAGCAGTACTTC.

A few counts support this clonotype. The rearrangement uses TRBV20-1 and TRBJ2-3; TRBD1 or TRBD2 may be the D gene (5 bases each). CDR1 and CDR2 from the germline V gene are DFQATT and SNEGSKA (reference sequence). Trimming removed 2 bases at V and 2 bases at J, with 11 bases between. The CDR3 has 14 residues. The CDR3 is CSARPGPHTDTQYF. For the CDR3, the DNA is TGCAGTGCTAGACCGGGACCTCACACAGATACGCAGTATTTT.